A single sample is the source of the 4 T cell receptor beta chains below, sequenced in a study of T cell clonality in common variable immunodeficiency. Study-wide findings and caveats: Fewer deletions and N-nucleotide insertions were reportedly seen in common variable immunodeficiency TCR beta sequences.

No antigen has been assigned to these receptors. Sequencing was performed with immunoSEQ multiplex PCR; in TCRdb, only in-frame clones are kept and a portion is missing. Altogether 25,000 to 35,000 clones were found in the sample, and no singletons occur. Material: peripheral blood mononuclear cells. Every receptor here comes from a human donor with common variable immunodeficiency.

About this clone itself: The CDR3 end falls 3 residues outside the read, so it is completed with the germline J gene. The chain couples TRBV7-9 to TRBJ2-3, with no clear D. V gave up 2 bases and J gave up 6 bases, with 6 bases separating them. This CDR3 is built from 12 residues. Germline CDR1 is SEHNR and CDR2 is FQNEAQ (reference sequence). Incomplete CDR3 DNA: TGTGCCAGCAGCTTACCTAGGGATACG. Encoded protein: CASSLPRDT. The whole CDR3 reads CASSLPRDTQYF.

This clone was picked up many times. This CDR3 is also generated by other DNA sequences in the sample. The covered CDR3 bases are TGCGCCAGCAGCCCTGGCACAGGGCAAGCAGATACG. As protein: CASSPGTGQADT. The full CDR3 is CASSPGTGQADTQYF. The rearrangement uses TRBV5-1 and TRBJ2-3; TRBD1 is a possible D gene (6 bases). The read ends 3 residues shy of where the CDR3 ends; the end is completed using the germline J gene. Per the germline V gene, CDR1 is SGHRS and CDR2 is YFSETQ. This CDR3 is built from 15 residues. The germline V and J ends were trimmed by 4 bases and 4 bases, with 16 bases remaining between them.

There are a few counts of this clone. Distinct nucleotide sequences in the sample also encode this CDR3. The DNA read from the CDR3 is TGTGCCAGCAGCAGTAGACAGGGC. It encodes CASSSRQG. The CDR3 as a whole reads CASSSRQGYTF. The V gene is TRBV7-9, the J gene TRBJ1-2; perhaps TRBD1 as D (5 bases). The read finishes 3 residues shy of the CDR3 end, and the germline J gene is used to complete it. The CDR3 is 11 residues long. CDR1 is SEHNR and CDR2 is FQNEAQ in the germline V gene (reference sequence).

A few counts support this clone. The read halts 3 residues ahead of the CDR3 end, with the missing end drawn from the germline J gene. The J gene is TRBJ1-5, the V gene TRBV7-2; D perhaps matches TRBD1 (5 bases). This CDR3 region has 13 residues. Looked up from germline, CDR1 is SGHTA and CDR2 is FQGNSA. V was cut by 5 bases and J by 5 bases, with 10 bases left in between. The DNA read from the CDR3 is TGTGCCAGCAGCGTCGACAGCCATCAGCCC. It specifies CASSVDSHQP. The whole CDR3 sequence is CASSVDSHQPQHF.